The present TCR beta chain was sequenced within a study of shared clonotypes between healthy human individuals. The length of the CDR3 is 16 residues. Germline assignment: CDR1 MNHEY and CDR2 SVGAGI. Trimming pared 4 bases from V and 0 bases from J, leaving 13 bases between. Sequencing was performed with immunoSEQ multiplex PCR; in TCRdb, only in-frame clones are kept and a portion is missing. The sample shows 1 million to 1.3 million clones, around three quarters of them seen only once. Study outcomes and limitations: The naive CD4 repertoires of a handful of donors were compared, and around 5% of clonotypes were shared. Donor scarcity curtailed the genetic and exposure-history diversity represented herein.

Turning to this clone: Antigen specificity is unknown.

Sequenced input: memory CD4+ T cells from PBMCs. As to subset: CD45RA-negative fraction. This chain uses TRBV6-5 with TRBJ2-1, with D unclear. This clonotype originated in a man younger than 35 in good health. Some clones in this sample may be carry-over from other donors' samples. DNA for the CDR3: TGTGCCAGCAGTTCAAGGTCCGCAAGCTCCTACAATGAGCAGTTCTTC. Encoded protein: CASSSRSASSYNEQFF.